This paragraph reports one TCR beta chain. Its antigen is not identified. The data derive from a study of CD8 T cells in ankylosing spondylitis. Study-wide points: The authors reported significant enrichment of disease-linked clones in matched ankylosing spondylitis synovial fluid. Clones linked with disease were CD8+ and fairly uncommon in the peripheral blood. The study identified a TCR beta motif of roughly eight highly homologous variants that appeared characteristic of ankylosing spondylitis blood. Previous work reported some of these motif variants in the synovial fluid and blood of reactive arthritis.

Each CDR3 protein gets one entry after TCRdb re-called the 5' RACE reads with MiXCR. The table has under 200,000 distinct CDR3 sequences, 9.5% to 10% seen once. Germline lookup yields CDR1 SGDLS and CDR2 YYNGEE. The CDR3 runs to 13 residues. V was shortened by 4 bases and J by 4 bases, with 9 bases between the two germline ends. Input material: blood, either unsorted or a sorted T cell fraction (not recorded which). The sequence was collected from a female donor with ankylosing spondylitis or in good health (not recorded which). The rearrangement joins TRBV9 to TRBJ2-1; D is unclear. The chain's CDR3 is CASSLTNYNEQFF. The CDR3 DNA is TGTGCCAGCAGCCTGACCAATTACAATGAGCAGTTCTTC.